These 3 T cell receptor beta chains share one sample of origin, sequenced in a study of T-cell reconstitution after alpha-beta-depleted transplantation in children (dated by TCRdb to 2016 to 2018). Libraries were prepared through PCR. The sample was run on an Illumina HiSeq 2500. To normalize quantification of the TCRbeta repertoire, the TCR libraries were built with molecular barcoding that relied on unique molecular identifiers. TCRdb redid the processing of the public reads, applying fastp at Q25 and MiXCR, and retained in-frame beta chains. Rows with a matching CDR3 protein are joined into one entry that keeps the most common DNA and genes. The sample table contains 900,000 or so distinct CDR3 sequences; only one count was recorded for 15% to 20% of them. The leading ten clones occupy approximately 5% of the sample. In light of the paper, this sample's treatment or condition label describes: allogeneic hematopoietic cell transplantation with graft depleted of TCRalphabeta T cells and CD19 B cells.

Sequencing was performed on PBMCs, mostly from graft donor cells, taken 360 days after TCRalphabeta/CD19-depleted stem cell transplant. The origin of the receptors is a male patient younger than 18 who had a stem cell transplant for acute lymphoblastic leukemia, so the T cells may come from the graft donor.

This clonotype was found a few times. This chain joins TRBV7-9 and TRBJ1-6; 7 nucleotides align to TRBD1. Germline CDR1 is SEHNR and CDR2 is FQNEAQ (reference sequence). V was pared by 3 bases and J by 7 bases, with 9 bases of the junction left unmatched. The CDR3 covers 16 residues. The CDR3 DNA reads TGTGCCAGCAGCTTCGCGGGCAGGGGGGACAATTCACCCCTCCACTTT. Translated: CASSFAGRGDNSPLHF.

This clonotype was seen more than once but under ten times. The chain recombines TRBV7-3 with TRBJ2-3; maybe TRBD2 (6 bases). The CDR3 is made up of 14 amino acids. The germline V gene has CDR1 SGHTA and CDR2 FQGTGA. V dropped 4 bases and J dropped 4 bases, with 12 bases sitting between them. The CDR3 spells CASSSETRPDTQYF. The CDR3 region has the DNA TGTGCCAGCAGCTCCGAGACTAGACCAGATACGCAGTATTTT.

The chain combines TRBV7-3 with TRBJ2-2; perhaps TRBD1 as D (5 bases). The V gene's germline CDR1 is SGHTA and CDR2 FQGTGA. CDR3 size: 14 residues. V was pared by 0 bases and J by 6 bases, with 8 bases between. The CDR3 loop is CASSLTQVAGELFF. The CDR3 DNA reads TGTGCCAGCAGCTTAACACAGGTCGCCGGGGAGCTGTTTTTT.